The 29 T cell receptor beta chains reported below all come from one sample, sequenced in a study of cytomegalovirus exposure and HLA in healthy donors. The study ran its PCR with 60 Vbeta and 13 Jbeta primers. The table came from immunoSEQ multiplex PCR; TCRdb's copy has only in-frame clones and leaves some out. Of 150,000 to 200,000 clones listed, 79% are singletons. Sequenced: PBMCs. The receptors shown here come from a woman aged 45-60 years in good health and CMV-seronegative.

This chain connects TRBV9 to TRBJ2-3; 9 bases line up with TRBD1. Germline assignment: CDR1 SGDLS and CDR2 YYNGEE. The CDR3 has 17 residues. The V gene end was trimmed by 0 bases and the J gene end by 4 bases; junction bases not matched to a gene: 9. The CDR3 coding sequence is TGTGCCAGCAGCGTAGCTGGGGGGGGGACAGGGCCAGATACGCAGTATTTT. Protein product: CASSVAGGGTGPDTQYF.

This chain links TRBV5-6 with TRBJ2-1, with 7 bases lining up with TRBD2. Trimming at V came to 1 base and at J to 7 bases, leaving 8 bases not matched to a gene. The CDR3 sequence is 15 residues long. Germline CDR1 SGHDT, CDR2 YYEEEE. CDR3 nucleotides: TGTGCCAGCAGCTTGTCGGCGGGAGTGGGTAATGAGCAGTTCTTC. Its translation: CASSLSAGVGNEQFF.

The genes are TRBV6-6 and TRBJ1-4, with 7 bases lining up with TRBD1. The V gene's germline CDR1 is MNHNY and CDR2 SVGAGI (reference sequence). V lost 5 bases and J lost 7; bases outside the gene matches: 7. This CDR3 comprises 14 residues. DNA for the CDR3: TGTGCCAGCAGTCCGGGACAGAGGACTGAAAAACTGTTTTTT. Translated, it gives CASSPGQRTEKLFF.

Written as DNA, the CDR3 is TGCGCCAGCTCACCCGGGACAGTCCCCGAAAAACTGTTTTTT. Protein sequence: CASSPGTVPEKLFF. The chain joins TRBV10-2 to TRBJ1-4; 7 nucleotides match TRBD1. Germline CDR1 is WSHSY and CDR2 is SAAADI. This CDR3 has 14 residues. Germline trimming cut 8 bases from V and 8 bases from J; bases unmatched to any gene: 11.

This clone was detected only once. CDR3 sequence reads: CASSPSSTEAFF. DNA of the CDR3: TGTGCCAGCTCACCCTCCAGCACTGAAGCTTTCTTT. This chain links TRBV18 with TRBJ1-1; D is uncertain. The CDR3 extends over 12 amino acids. CDR1 is KGHSH, CDR2 LQKENI, per germline. Trimming cost V 3 bases and J 4 bases, with 6 bases left between them.

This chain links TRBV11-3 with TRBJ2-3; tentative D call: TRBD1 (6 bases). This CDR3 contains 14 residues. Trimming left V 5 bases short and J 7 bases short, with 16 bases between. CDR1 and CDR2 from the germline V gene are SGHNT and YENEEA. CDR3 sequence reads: CASSRSGTKNTQYF. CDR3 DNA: TGTGCCAGCAGCCGATCCGGGACAAAAAATACGCAGTATTTT. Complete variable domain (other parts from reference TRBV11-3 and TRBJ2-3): EAGVVQSPRYKIIEKKQPVAFWCNPISGHNTLYWYLQNLGQGPELLIRYENEEAVDDSQLPKDRFSAERLKGVDSTLKIQPAELGDSAVYLCASSRSGTKNTQYFGPGTRLTVL.

CDR3 nucleotides: TGTGCCAGCTCACCAAGGCAGGGCGTAACCTACGAGCAGTACTTC. This translates into CASSPRQGVTYEQYF. The chain joins TRBV18 to TRBJ2-7; the D gene is possibly TRBD1 (5 bases). The CDR3 is made up of 15 amino acids. V was cut by 2 bases and J by 2 bases, with 13 bases left in between. CDR1 and CDR2 from the germline V gene are KGHSH and LQKENI.

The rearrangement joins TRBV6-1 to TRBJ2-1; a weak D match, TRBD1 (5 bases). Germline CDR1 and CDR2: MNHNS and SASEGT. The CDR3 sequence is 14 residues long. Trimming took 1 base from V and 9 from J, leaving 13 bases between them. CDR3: CASSEGRGRGEQFF. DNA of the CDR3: TGTGCCAGCAGTGAAGGTAGGGGAAGAGGTGAGCAGTTCTTC.

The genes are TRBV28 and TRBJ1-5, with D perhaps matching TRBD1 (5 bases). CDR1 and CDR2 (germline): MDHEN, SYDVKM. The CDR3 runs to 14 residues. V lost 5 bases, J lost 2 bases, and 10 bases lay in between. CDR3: CASSLRVGNQPQHF. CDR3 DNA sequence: TGTGCCAGCAGTCTCAGGGTGGGCAATCAGCCCCAGCATTTT.

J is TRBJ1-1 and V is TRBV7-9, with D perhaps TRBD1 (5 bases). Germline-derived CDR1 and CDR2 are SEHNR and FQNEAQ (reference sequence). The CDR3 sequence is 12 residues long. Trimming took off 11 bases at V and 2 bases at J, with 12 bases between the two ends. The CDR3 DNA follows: TGTGCCCAGGGAGGGGTTAACACTGAAGCTTTCTTT. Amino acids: CAQGGVNTEAFF.

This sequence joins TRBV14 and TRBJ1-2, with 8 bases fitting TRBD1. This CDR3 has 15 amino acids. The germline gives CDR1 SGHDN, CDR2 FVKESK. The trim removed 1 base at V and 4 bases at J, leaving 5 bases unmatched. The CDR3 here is CASSQVSGGRYGYTF. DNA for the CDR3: TGTGCCAGCAGCCAAGTGTCAGGGGGCCGCTATGGCTACACCTTC.

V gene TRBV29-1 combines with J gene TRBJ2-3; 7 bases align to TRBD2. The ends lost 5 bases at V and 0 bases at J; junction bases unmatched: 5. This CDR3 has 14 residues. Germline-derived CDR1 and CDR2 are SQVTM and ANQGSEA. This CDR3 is CSVPRRGSTDTQYF. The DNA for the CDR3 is TGCAGCGTTCCTCGGCGGGGGAGCACAGATACGCAGTATTTT.

CDR3 bases: TGTGCCAGCAGTCTGTCGGCAGGGCGCTACGAGCAGTACTTC. Amino acid sequence: CASSLSAGRYEQYF. The chain combines TRBV28 with TRBJ2-5; maybe TRBD1 (5 bases). The J call may be mistaken, given a closer DNA end match to TRBJ2-7. The germline V gene encodes CDR1 MDHEN and CDR2 SYDVKM. There are 14 residues in the CDR3.

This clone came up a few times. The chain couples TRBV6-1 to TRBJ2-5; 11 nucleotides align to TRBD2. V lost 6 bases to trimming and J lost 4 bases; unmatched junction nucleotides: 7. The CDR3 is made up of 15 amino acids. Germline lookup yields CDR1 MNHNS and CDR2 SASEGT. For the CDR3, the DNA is TGTGCCAGCAGACCTCTAGCGGGGGGAGCAGAGACCCAGTACTTC. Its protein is CASRPLAGGAETQYF.

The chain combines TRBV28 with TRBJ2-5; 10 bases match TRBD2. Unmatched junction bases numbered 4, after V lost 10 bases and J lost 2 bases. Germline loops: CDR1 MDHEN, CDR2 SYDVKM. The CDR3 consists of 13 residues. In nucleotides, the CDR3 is TGTGCCACCCTACTAGCGGGACAAGAGACCCAGTACTTC. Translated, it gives CATLLAGQETQYF.

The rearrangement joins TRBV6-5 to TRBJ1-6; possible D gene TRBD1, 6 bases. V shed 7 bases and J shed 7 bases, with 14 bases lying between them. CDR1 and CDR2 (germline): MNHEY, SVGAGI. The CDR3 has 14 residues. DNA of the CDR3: TGTGCCAGCACGCCCCGGGACACGAATTCACCCCTCCACTTT. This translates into CASTPRDTNSPLHF.

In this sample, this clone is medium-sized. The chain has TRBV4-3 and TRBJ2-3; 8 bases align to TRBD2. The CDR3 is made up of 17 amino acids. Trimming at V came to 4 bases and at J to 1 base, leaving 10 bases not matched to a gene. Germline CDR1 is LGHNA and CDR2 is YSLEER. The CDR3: CASSPRLAQSGTDTQYF. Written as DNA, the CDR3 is TGCGCCAGCAGCCCGAGACTAGCGCAGAGCGGCACAGATACGCAGTATTTT.

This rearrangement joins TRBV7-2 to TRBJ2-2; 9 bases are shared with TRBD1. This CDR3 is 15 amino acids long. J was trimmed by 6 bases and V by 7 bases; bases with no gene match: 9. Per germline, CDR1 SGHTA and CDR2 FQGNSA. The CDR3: CASTLTGGAPGELFF. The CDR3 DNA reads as TGTGCCAGCACCCTAACAGGGGGCGCCCCCGGGGAGCTGTTTTTT.

CDR3 amino acids: CAISESSGSGKAKNIQYF. CDR3 nucleotide sequence: TGTGCCATCAGTGAGTCGTCAGGGAGCGGGAAGGCCAAAAACATTCAGTACTTC. This chain uses TRBV10-3 with TRBJ2-4, with 7 bases identical to TRBD2. The CDR3 is 18 residues long. V lost 0 bases, J lost 1 base, and 9 bases stayed unmatched. The germline gives CDR1 ENHRY, CDR2 SYGVKD.

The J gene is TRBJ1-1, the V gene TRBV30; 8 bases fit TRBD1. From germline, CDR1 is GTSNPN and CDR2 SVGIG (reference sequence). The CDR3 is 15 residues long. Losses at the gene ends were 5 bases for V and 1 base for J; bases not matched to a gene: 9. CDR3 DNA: TGTGCCTGGGGGGTTAACGACAGGGGGAACACTGAAGCTTTCTTT. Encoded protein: CAWGVNDRGNTEAFF.

The CDR3 DNA reads as TGTGCCAGCAGAGACAGGGGGCTTGGCGGGGAGCTGTTTTTT. Its translation is CASRDRGLGGELFF. V usage is TRBV5-8 and J usage is TRBJ2-2, with TRBD1 matching 10 bases. Germline V gives CDR1 SGHTS, CDR2 YDEGEE. The junction had 5 bases not matched to a gene; V was cut back by 5 bases and J by 7 bases. The CDR3 is 14 residues long.

This CDR3 reads CAIAGTGVYEQYF. The CDR3 DNA sequence: TGTGCCATCGCCGGGACAGGGGTCTACGAGCAGTACTTC. V gene TRBV28 combines with J gene TRBJ2-7; 10 nucleotides align to TRBD1. Germline CDR1 and CDR2: MDHEN and SYDVKM. After removal of 10 bases from V and 3 bases from J, the junction contained 6 bases not matched to a gene. The CDR3 is 13 amino acids. Full variable domain (missing parts from reference TRBV28 and TRBJ2-7): DVKVTQSSRYLVKRTGEKVFLECVQDMDHENMFWYRQDPGLGLRLIYFSYDVKMKEKGDIPEGYSVSREKKERFSLILESASTNQTSMYLCAIAGTGVYEQYFGPGTRLTVT.

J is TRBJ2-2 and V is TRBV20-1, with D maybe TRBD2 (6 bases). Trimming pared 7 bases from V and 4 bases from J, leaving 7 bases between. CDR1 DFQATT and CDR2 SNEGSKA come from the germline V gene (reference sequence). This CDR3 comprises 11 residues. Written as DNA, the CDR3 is TGCAGTGTGCGGGGCACCGGGGAGCTGTTTTTT. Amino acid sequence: CSVRGTGELFF.

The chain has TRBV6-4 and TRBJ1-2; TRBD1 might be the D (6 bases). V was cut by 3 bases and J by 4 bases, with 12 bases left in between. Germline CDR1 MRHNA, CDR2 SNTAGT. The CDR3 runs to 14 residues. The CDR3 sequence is CASSESQGSYGYTF. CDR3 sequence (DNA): TGTGCCAGCAGTGAATCACAGGGTTCCTATGGCTACACCTTC.

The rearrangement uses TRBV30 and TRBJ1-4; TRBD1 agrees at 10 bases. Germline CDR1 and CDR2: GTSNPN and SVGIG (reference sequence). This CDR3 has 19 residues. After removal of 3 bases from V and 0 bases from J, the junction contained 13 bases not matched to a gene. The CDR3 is CAWRSGTGVFQATNEKLFF. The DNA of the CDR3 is TGTGCCTGGAGATCGGGGACAGGGGTGTTTCAAGCAACTAATGAAAAACTGTTTTTT.

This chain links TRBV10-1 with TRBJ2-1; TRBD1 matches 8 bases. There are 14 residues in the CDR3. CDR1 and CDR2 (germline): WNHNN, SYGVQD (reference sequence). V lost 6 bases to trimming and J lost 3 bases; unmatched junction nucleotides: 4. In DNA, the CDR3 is TGCGCCAGCAGCCCCGGGACAGGCTACAATGAGCAGTTCTTC. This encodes CASSPGTGYNEQFF.

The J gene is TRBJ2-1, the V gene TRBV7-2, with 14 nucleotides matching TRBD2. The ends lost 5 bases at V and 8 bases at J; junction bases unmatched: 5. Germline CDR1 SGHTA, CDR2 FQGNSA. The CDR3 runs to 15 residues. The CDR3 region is CASSTRLAGGHEQFF. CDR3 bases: TGTGCCAGCAGCACACGACTAGCGGGAGGGCATGAGCAGTTCTTC.

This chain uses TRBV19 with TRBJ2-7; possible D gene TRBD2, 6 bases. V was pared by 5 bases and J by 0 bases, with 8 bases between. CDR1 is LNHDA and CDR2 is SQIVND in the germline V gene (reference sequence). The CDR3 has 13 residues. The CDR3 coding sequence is TGTGCCAGTAGTTCGGGACTCTCCTACGAGCAGTACTTC. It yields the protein CASSSGLSYEQYF. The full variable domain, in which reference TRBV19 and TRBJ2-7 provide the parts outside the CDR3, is DGGITQSPKYLFRKEGQNVTLSCEQNLNHDAMYWYRQDPGQGLRLIYYSQIVNDFQKGDIAEGYSVSREKKESFPLTVTSAQKNPTAFYLCASSSGLSYEQYFGPGTRLTVT.

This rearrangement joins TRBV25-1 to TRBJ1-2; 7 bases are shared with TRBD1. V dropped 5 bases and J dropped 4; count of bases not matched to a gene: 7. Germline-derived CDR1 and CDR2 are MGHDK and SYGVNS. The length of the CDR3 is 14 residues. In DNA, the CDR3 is TGTGCCAGCAGTCCGCCGGACAGGTTCTATGGCTACACCTTC. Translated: CASSPPDRFYGYTF.